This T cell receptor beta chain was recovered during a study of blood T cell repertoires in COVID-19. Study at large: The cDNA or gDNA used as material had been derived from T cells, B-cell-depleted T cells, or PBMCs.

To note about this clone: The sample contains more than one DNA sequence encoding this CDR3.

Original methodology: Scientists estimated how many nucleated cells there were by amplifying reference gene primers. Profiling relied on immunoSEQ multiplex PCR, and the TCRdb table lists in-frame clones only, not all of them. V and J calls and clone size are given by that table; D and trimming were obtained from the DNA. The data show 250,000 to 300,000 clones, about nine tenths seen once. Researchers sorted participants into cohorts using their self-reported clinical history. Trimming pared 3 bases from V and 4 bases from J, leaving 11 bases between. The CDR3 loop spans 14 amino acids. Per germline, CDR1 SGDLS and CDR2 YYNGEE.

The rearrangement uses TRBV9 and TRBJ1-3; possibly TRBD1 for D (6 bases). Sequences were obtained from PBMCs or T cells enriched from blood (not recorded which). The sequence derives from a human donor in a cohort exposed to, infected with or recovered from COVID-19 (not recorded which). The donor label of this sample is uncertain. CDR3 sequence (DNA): TGTGCCAGCAGCGCTCAGGGGTCGGGAAACACCATATATTTT. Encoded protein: CASSAQGSGNTIYF.